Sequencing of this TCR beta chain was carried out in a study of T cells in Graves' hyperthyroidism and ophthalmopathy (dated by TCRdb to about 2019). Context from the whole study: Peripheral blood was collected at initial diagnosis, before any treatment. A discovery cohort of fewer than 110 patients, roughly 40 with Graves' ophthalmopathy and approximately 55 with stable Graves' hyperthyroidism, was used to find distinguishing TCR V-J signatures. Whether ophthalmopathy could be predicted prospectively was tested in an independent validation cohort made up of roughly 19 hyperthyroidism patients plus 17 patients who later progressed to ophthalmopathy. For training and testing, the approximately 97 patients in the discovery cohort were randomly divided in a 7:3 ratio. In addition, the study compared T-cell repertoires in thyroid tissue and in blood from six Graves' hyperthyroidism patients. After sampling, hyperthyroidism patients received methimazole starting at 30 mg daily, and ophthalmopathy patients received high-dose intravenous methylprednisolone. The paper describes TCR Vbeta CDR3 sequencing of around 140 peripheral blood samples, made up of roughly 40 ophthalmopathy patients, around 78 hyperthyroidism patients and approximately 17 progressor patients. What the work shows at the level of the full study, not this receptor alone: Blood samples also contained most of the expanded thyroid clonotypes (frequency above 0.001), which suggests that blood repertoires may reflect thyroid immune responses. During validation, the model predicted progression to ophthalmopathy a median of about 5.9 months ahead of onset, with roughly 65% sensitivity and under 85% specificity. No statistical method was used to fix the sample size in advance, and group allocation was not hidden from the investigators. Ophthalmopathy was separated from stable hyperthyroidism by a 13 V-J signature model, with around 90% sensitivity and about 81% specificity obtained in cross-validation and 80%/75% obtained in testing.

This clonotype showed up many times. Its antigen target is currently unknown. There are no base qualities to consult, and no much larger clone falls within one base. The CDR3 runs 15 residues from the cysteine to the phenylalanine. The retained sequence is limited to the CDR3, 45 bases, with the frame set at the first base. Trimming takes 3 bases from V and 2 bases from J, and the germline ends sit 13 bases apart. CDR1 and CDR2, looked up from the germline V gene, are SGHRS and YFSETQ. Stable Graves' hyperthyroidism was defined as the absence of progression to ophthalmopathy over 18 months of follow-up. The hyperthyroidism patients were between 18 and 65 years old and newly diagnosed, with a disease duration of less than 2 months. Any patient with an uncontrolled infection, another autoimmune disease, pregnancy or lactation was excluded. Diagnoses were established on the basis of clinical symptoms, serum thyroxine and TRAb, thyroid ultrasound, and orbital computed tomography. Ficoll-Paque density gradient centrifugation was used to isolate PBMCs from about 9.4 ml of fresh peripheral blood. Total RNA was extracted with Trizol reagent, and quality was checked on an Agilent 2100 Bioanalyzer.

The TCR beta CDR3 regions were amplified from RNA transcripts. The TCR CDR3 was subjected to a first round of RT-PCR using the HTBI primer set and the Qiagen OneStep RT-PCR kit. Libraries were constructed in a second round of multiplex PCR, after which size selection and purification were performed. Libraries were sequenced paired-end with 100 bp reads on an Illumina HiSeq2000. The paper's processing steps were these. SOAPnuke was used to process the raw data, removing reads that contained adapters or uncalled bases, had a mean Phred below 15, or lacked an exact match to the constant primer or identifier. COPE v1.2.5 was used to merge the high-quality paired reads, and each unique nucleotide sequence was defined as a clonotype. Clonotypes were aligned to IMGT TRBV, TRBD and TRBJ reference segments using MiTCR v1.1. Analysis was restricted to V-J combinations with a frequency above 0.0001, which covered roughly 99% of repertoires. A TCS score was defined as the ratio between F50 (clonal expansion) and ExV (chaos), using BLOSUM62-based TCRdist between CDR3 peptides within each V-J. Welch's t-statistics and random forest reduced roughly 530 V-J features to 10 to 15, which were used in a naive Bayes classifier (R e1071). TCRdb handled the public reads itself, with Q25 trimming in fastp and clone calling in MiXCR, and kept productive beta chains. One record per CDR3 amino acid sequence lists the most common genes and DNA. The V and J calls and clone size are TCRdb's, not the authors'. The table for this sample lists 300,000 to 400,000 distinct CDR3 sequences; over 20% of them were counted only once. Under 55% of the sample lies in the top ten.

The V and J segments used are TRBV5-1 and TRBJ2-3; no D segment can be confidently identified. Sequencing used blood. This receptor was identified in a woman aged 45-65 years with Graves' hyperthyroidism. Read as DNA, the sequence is TGCGCCAGCAGCTCTGCAGGTACCTTCACAGATACGCAGTATTTT. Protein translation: CASSSAGTFTDTQYF.